Sequencing of this TCR beta chain was carried out in a study of blood T cell repertoires in COVID-19. Across the whole study: Whether acute or convalescent, the COVID-19 samples came from the United States, Italy and Spain.

Clones were read by immunoSEQ multiplex PCR, and TCRdb kept only the in-frame ones, dropping some. The sample has fewer than 250,000 clones, almost 90% seen once; the top ten hold less than 15%. Enrolled through a virtual design, the participants were between about 18 and 100 years of age and came from 24 US areas. This clone has just a few counts. This TCR was sampled from a man under 40 who had been exposed to COVID-19. The sample was PBMCs or T cells enriched from blood (not recorded which).

CDR3 region: CASSVIGNTEAFF. The CDR3 nucleotides read TGTGCCAGCAGCGTTATCGGTAACACTGAAGCTTTCTTT. The rearrangement links TRBV9 to TRBJ1-1; the D is unclear. CDR3 length equals 13 residues. Germline V gene sequence: CDR1 SGDLS, CDR2 YYNGEE. V was pared by 2 bases and J by 2 bases, with 7 bases between. Looking up the rest from reference TRBV9 and TRBJ1-1 gives the full variable domain: DSGVTQTPKHLITATGQRVTLRCSPRSGDLSVYWYQQSLDQGLQFLIQYYNGEERAKGNILERFSAQQFPDLHSELNLSSLELGDSALYFCASSVIGNTEAFFGQGTRLTVV.